What follows are 29 T cell receptor beta chains derived from one specimen sequenced in a study of blood T cells in healthy people across ages. Next came a second PCR, run for about 6 to 12 cycles, which used a sample-barcoded 5' primer along with a J-beta primer mix. TCRdb called the 5' RACE reads again in MiXCR, with one record for every CDR3 protein. Here the sample spans more than 600,000 distinct CDR3 sequences, roughly 25% being singletons. This same sample was also taken into another study, of T cells of mothers and their children.

Sequenced: blood. Receptors originate from a boy aged 5-17 years in good health.

V and J are TRBV7-3 and TRBJ1-2; D not certain. Germline values: CDR1 SGHTA, CDR2 FQGTGA. The CDR3 is 13 amino acids. V was trimmed by 3 bases and J by 5 bases, leaving 10 bases between them. The CDR3, as DNA: TGTGCCAGCAGCTTTTCCGGGAAGTATGGCTACACCTTC. Translated, it gives CASSFSGKYGYTF.

This clonotype showed up many times. J is TRBJ1-1 and V is TRBV27; 8 bases are a match to TRBD1. V lost 4 bases and J lost 1; bases outside the gene matches: 2. Per germline, CDR1 MNHEY and CDR2 SMNVEV (reference sequence). The CDR3 loop spans 14 amino acids. DNA for the CDR3: TGTGCCAGCAGTTCAGACAGGGGGAACACTGAAGCTTTCTTT. It specifies CASSSDRGNTEAFF.

This clonotype occurred a few times. One junction end disagrees with the germline gene, perhaps due to a read error. This chain joins TRBV5-6 and TRBJ2-1; D might be TRBD2 (5 bases). Germline V gives CDR1 SGHDT, CDR2 YYEEEE. The CDR3 length is 11 residues. CDR3 amino acids: CASSSGGGRHF. CDR3 in DNA: TGTGCCAGCAGCTCCGGAGGCGGTAGACACTTC. Full variable domain (missing parts from reference TRBV5-6 and TRBJ2-1): DAGVTQSPTHLIKTRGQQVTLRCSPKSGHDTVSWYQQALGQGPQFIFQYYEEEERQRGNFPDRFSGHQFPNYSSELNVNALLLGDSALYLCASSSGGGRHFGPGTRLTVL.

The V call is TRBV27, the J call TRBJ1-2; 7 bases are shared with TRBD1. CDR1 is MNHEY and CDR2 is SMNVEV in the germline V gene (reference sequence). V lost 4 bases to trimming and J lost 8 bases; unmatched junction nucleotides: 13. CDR3 length: 15 residues. CDR3: CASSSGLTGTSGYTF. The CDR3 DNA reads as TGTGCCAGCAGTTCGGGGTTGACAGGGACGAGCGGCTACACCTTC.

This clonotype was detected only a few times. The genes are TRBV11-1 and TRBJ2-2; TRBD2 is a possible D gene (5 bases). Per the germline V gene, CDR1 is SGHAT and CDR2 is FQDESV (reference sequence). V was trimmed by 5 bases and J by 11 bases, leaving 18 bases between them. This CDR3 has 14 amino acids. The CDR3 DNA is TGTGCCAGCAGCCCCTCGGCGGGTGTAATCGAGCTGTTTTTT. Translating it yields CASSPSAGVIELFF.

This clonotype was observed a few times. The chain couples TRBV5-1 to TRBJ2-3, with TRBD2 identical over 10 bases. The germline V gene encodes CDR1 SGHRS and CDR2 YFSETQ. The CDR3 has 14 residues. After removal of 7 bases from V and 5 bases from J, the junction contained 7 bases not matched to a gene. CDR3 bases: TGCGCCAGCGCTAGCGGGGGTATGTTAGATACGCAGTATTTT. It is translated as CASASGGMLDTQYF.

This clonotype has a handful of counts. The V call is TRBV29-1, the J call TRBJ2-1; D ambiguous. The CDR3 contains 12 residues. The ends were cut back, 6 bases at V and 3 bases at J, with 9 bases in the middle. Germline CDR1 reads SQVTM; CDR2 reads ANQGSEA. The CDR3 nucleotides are TGCAGCGTCCTGGATTACTACAATGAGCAGTTCTTC. Translating it yields CSVLDYYNEQFF.

V and J are TRBV7-2 and TRBJ1-2; D uncertain. The length of the CDR3 is 15 residues. V was cut by 2 bases and J by 1 base, with 11 bases left in between. CDR1 SGHTA and CDR2 FQGNSA come from the germline V gene. The CDR3 nucleotides are TGTGCCAGCAGCTTATTAGTGGGCAGTAACTATGGCTACACCTTC. Translated: CASSLLVGSNYGYTF.

This clonotype was seen a handful of times. The chain couples TRBV5-1 to TRBJ2-7; D not resolved. The DNA matches TRBJ2-1 better at its end, which makes the J call doubtful. This CDR3 is built from 16 residues. Germline V CDR1 and CDR2: SGHRS, YFSETQ. This CDR3 is CASSLGLNLAGNEQFF. For the CDR3, the DNA is TGCGCCAGCAGCTTGGGATTGAATCTCGCCGGCAATGAGCAGTTCTTC.

This clonotype was observed a few times. The V gene is TRBV7-9, the J gene TRBJ1-2; no clear D. Germline CDR1 reads SEHNR; CDR2 reads FQNEAQ (reference sequence). The CDR3 spans 15 residues. V was cut by 7 bases and J by 1 base, with 16 bases left in between. CDR3 residues: CASKVVGPSNYGYTF. The CDR3 DNA sequence: TGTGCCAGCAAGGTTGTCGGACCTAGTAACTATGGCTACACCTTC.

This clonotype was counted a few times. The chain is built from TRBV7-6 and TRBJ2-6, with 10 bases that match TRBD2. The length of the CDR3 is 19 residues. The V segment lost 6 bases and the J segment 1 base; nucleotides outside the gene matches: 12. The germline V gene encodes CDR1 SGHVS and CDR2 FNYEAQ. CDR3 DNA sequence: TGTGCCAGCAGGAAGACCCTTAGCGGGGGGTTTTCTGGGGCCAACGTCCTGACTTTC. Protein product: CASRKTLSGGFSGANVLTF.

The chain has TRBV5-1 and TRBJ2-3; TRBD2 aligns across 13 bases. The CDR3 spans 16 residues. The V gene end was trimmed by 3 bases and the J gene end by 2 bases; junction bases not matched to a gene: 3. Germline V gene data show CDR1 as SGHRS and CDR2 as YFSETQ. The CDR3 nucleotides read TGCGCCAGCAGCTCAGGGACTAGCGGGAACACAGATACGCAGTATTTT. Its translation is CASSSGTSGNTDTQYF.

The J gene is TRBJ1-4, the V gene TRBV7-9; D is unresolved. Trimming took off 5 bases at V and 0 bases at J, with 19 bases between the two ends. CDR1 is SEHNR, CDR2 FQNEAQ, per germline (reference sequence). This CDR3 region has 18 residues. The CDR3 sequence is CASSPSLGESATNEKLFF. DNA for the CDR3: TGTGCCAGCAGCCCTTCACTTGGGGAGAGCGCAACTAATGAAAAACTGTTTTTT.

The chain couples TRBV5-1 to TRBJ2-4, with D unresolved. This CDR3 has 16 residues. Germline V gene data show CDR1 as SGHRS and CDR2 as YFSETQ. The V gene lost 4 bases and the J gene lost 5 bases, with 19 bases spanning the gap. CDR3 nucleotide sequence: TGCGCCAGCAGCGCCGGGTCGAAAGGTCCCCAAAACATTCAGTACTTC. This codes for CASSAGSKGPQNIQYF.

This clonotype was observed a handful of times. The chain uses TRBV5-1 and TRBJ2-7, with 12 bases fitting TRBD1. V trimming: 3 bases; J trimming: 2 bases; junction bases outside the gene matches: 0. The CDR3 runs to 14 residues. Germline CDR1 SGHRS, CDR2 YFSETQ. The CDR3 DNA reads TGCGCCAGCAGCTGGGACAGGGGGCCCTACGAGCAGTACTTC. As protein: CASSWDRGPYEQYF.

Only a few counts were recorded for this clonotype. The chain joins TRBV28 to TRBJ2-1; 8 bases fit TRBD2. V was pared by 5 bases and J by 2 bases, with 8 bases of the junction left unmatched. The germline V gene has CDR1 MDHEN and CDR2 SYDVKM. CDR3 length equals 16 residues. This CDR3 reads CASSPGGESPYNEQFF. CDR3 in DNA: TGTGCCAGCAGTCCCGGGGGGGAGAGCCCCTACAATGAGCAGTTCTTC.

The gene calls are TRBV7-9 and TRBJ2-5; D is perhaps TRBD1 or TRBD2 (5 bases each). The last part of the DNA fits TRBJ2-1 better; the J call may be wrong. Per germline, CDR1 SEHNR and CDR2 FQNEAQ (reference sequence). The CDR3 sequence is 16 residues long. In nucleotides, the CDR3 is TGTGCCAGCAGCTTAGTTATCGGGGCCCCGATCAATGAGCAGTTCTTC. Amino acids: CASSLVIGAPINEQFF.

This clonotype was observed a few times. This chain joins TRBV7-6 and TRBJ2-1; no clear D. The ends were cut back, 1 base at V and 7 bases at J, with 8 bases in the middle. Germline V gene sequence: CDR1 SGHVS, CDR2 FNYEAQ. The CDR3 has 13 amino acids. Written as DNA, the CDR3 is TGTGCCAGCAGCTTAGAGATACAAAATGAGCAGTTCTTC. Its protein is CASSLEIQNEQFF.

This clonotype has more than one count but fewer than ten. The rearrangement links TRBV6-1 to TRBJ2-1, with unresolved D. The CDR3 is made up of 16 amino acids. Germline CDR1 reads MNHNS; CDR2 reads SASEGT. Trimming shortened V by 7 bases and J by 0 bases, and 16 bases separated the two germline ends. CDR3 nucleotides: TGTGCCAGCACCCAAGAGGTAATAGGCTCCTACAATGAGCAGTTCTTC. This encodes CASTQEVIGSYNEQFF.

This clonotype was counted between two and nine times. This sequence joins TRBV12-5 and TRBJ2-5, with D perhaps being TRBD1 or TRBD2 (5 bases each). The DNA end lines up better with TRBJ2-1; the J call may be wrong. The CDR3 is 14 residues long. Per the germline V gene, CDR1 is LGHNT and CDR2 is FRNRAP. The CDR3: CASGYSGGYNEQFF. CDR3 DNA: TGTGCTAGTGGTTACTCTGGGGGTTACAATGAGCAGTTCTTC.

In this sample, this clonotype turned up a few times. The chain recombines TRBV18 with TRBJ1-4; D is uncertain. V lost 0 bases and J lost 0, with 8 bases in between. This CDR3 region has 16 residues. The germline gives CDR1 KGHSH, CDR2 LQKENI. The CDR3 DNA reads TGTGCCAGCTCACCACCACTCGGGCCAACTAATGAAAAACTGTTTTTT. This codes for CASSPPLGPTNEKLFF.

The chain recombines TRBV29-1 with TRBJ1-4, with a tentative D call TRBD1 (6 bases). This CDR3 has 14 amino acids. The V end lost 4 bases, the J end lost 5 bases, and 14 bases lay between the germline ends. Germline V gene sequence: CDR1 SQVTM, CDR2 ANQGSEA. The CDR3 loop reads CSVGVQGSNEKLFF. CDR3 nucleotide sequence: TGCAGCGTTGGGGTACAGGGATCGAATGAAAAACTGTTTTTT.

This chain uses TRBV2 with TRBJ2-7, with a weak D call TRBD1 (6 bases). CDR1 is SNHLY and CDR2 is FYNNEI in the germline V gene. This CDR3 spans 17 amino acids. V was clipped by 7 bases and J by 0 bases, with 22 bases between them. The DNA for the CDR3 is TGTGCCAGCACTGCCTATTCACAGGGATCCCACTCCTACGAGCAGTACTTC. It yields the protein CASTAYSQGSHSYEQYF.

The rearrangement links TRBV12-3 or TRBV12-4 to TRBJ2-5; no firm D call. The assigned J gene may be wrong: the sequence end matches TRBJ2-7 better. This CDR3 has 13 residues. The CDR3 spells CASSFSSFYEQYF. CDR3 DNA sequence: TGTGCCAGCAGTTTCTCCTCCTTCTACGAGCAGTACTTC.

The J gene is TRBJ1-4, the V gene TRBV15; D is uncertain. This CDR3 comprises 16 residues. V lost 4 bases to trimming and J lost 4 bases, with 16 bases between them. CDR1 is LNHNV, CDR2 YYDKDF, per germline (reference sequence). The CDR3 sequence is CATSTELRTGNEKLFF. DNA for the CDR3: TGTGCCACCAGCACCGAACTTCGGACGGGTAATGAAAAACTGTTTTTT.

The chain recombines TRBV10-2 with TRBJ2-5; the match to TRBD1 covers 7 bases. V dropped 11 bases and J dropped 1; count of bases not matched to a gene: 7. CDR1 is WSHSY and CDR2 is SAAADI in the germline V gene. The CDR3 consists of 13 residues. CDR3 residues: CAGARDSQETQYF. The CDR3, as DNA: TGCGCCGGGGCCCGGGACAGCCAAGAGACCCAGTACTTC.

The chain links TRBV2 to TRBJ2-3; TRBD2 agrees at 8 bases. This CDR3 comprises 16 residues. Germline CDR1 SNHLY, CDR2 FYNNEI. The V segment lost 2 bases and the J segment 4 bases; nucleotides outside the gene matches: 8. CDR3 sequence reads: CASSERASGPPDTQYF. CDR3 bases: TGTGCCAGCAGTGAAAGGGCTAGCGGGCCCCCAGATACGCAGTATTTT.

There are a few counts of this clonotype. The V call is TRBV25-1, the J call TRBJ1-4, with 7 positions matching TRBD1. The CDR3 contains 15 residues. Trimming cost V 7 bases and J 5 bases; bases outside gene matches: 10. From germline, CDR1 is MGHDK and CDR2 SYGVNS. Written as DNA, the CDR3 is TGTGCCAGCACCGAAAATACAGGGGCAAATGAAAAACTGTTTTTT. It specifies CASTENTGANEKLFF.

The chain recombines TRBV10-3 with TRBJ2-5; TRBD1 is a possible D gene (6 bases). CDR1 ENHRY and CDR2 SYGVKD come from the germline V gene. CDR3 size: 15 residues. V was trimmed by 4 bases and J by 2 bases, leaving 14 bases between them. For the CDR3, the DNA is TGTGCCATCAGTGTCAGGGGACCTGAACAAGAGACCCAGTACTTC. It translates to CAISVRGPEQETQYF.